This T cell receptor (beta chain) emerged from a study of CD8 T cells in ankylosing spondylitis. Study observations and caveats: Made up of under ten highly homologous variants, a TCR beta motif appeared characteristic of ankylosing spondylitis blood.

This clonotype has more than one count but fewer than ten. Its antigen remains unidentified. Per germline, CDR1 SGHVS and CDR2 FQNEAQ. V was pared by 4 bases and J by 4 bases, with 10 bases of the junction left unmatched. The CDR3 contains 15 residues. TCRdb recomputed calls from the 5' RACE reads with MiXCR, one row per CDR3 protein. The table records fewer than 550,000 distinct CDR3 sequences, under 5.5% of them present only once. This receptor was taken from a male donor with ankylosing spondylitis. This chain joins TRBV7-8 and TRBJ2-7; 7 bases are a match to TRBD1. The sample was blood, either unsorted or a sorted T cell fraction (not recorded which). CDR3 region: CASSSPRAGGYEQYF. The CDR3 DNA follows: TGTGCCAGCAGCTCACCCCGGGCAGGGGGTTACGAGCAGTACTTC.